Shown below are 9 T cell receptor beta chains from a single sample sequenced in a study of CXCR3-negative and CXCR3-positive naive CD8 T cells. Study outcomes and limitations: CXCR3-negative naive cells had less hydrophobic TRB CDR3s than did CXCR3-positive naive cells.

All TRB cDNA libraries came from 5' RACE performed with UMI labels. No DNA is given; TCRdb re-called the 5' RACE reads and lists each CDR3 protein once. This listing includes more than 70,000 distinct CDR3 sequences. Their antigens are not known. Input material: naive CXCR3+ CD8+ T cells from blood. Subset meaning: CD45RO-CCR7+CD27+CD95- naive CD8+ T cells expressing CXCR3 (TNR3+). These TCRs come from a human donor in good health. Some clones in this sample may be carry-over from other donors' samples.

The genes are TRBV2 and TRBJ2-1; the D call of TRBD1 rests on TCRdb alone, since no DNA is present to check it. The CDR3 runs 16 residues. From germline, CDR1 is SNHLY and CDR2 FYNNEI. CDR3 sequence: CASSGNPGAVNNEQFF.

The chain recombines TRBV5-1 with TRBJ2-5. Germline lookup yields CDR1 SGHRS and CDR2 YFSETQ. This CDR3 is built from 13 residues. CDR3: CASSLYSQETQYF.

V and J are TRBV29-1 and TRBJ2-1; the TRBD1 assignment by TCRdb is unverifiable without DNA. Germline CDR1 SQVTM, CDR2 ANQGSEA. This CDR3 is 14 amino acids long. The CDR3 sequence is CSVDGTLAYNEQFF.

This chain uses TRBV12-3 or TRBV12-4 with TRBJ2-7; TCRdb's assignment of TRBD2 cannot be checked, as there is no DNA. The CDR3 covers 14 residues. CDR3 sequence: CASSFILAGGEQYF.

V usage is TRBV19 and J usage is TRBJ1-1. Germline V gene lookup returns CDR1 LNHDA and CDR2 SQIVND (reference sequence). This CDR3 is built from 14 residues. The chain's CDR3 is CASSIGNDFAEAFF.

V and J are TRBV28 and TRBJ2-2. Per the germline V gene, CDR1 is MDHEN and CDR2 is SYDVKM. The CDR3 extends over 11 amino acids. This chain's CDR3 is CAIGGPGELFF. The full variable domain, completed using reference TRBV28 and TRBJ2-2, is DVKVTQSSRYLVKRTGEKVFLECVQDMDHENMFWYRQDPGLGLRLIYFSYDVKMKEKGDIPEGYSVSREKKERFSLILESASTNQTSMYLCAIGGPGELFFGEGSRLTVL.

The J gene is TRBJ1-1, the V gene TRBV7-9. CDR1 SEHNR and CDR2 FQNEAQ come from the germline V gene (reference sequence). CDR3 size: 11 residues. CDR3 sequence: CASSFGPEAFF.

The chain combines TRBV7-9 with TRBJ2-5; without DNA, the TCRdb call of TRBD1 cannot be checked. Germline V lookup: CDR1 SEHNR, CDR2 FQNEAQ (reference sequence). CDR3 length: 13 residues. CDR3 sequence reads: CASSFGGGETQYF.

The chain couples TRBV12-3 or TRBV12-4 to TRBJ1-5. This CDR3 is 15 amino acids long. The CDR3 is CASSPQVWGNQPQHF.